This T cell receptor (beta chain) was obtained from a study of T cells in Graves' hyperthyroidism and ophthalmopathy. Study outcomes and limitations: Prediction of ophthalmopathy progression came a median around 6.5 months pre-onset.

Graves' hyperthyroidism showing no ophthalmopathy progression within 18 months was considered stable. This clonotype was picked up a small number of times. Its antigen is unidentified. This CDR3 is 13 amino acids long. V was trimmed by 4 bases and J by 5 bases, leaving 11 bases between them. CDR1 is GTSNPN, CDR2 SVGIG, per germline (reference sequence). Amplification yielded TCR beta CDR3 regions, with RNA transcripts as the source. When the TCR CDR3 underwent first-round RT-PCR, the HTBI primer set was used. TCRdb called the multiplex PCR reads again in MiXCR, with one record for every CDR3 protein. The data show some 510,000 distinct CDR3 sequences, with more than 20% seen just once and 26% held by the top ten.

The source material was blood. This sequence originates from a man aged 18 to 35 with Graves' hyperthyroidism. The rearrangement uses TRBV30 and TRBJ2-2, with D maybe TRBD1 (5 bases). In nucleotides, the CDR3 is TGTGCCTGGACAGGGTTGAGAACCGGGGAGCTGTTTTTT. It translates to CAWTGLRTGELFF.